This T cell receptor beta chain was recovered during a study of T cells in localized non-small cell lung cancer. The repertoire was sequenced with immunoSEQ multiplex PCR; TCRdb's copy has only in-frame clones and lacks some. Here the sample spans about 2,600 clones, approximately 24% being singletons. This clone was seen a few times. The CDR3 is 20 residues long. Between the trimmed V and J ends, which lost 5 bases and 3 bases, there was a span of 29 bases. Germline V gene sequence: CDR1 MDHEN, CDR2 SYDVKM. The sequencing used lung tumor tissue, collected before any cancer treatment. This rearrangement joins TRBV28 to TRBJ1-5, with D perhaps TRBD1 (5 bases). This TCR was sampled from a woman aged 35 to 75 with stage I lung adenocarcinoma. The CDR3 sequence is CASSPRARSSLGGANQPQHF. DNA of the CDR3: TGTGCCAGCAGTCCCAGGGCCAGATCAAGCCTAGGAGGGGCCAATCAGCCCCAGCATTTT. Together with reference TRBV28 and TRBJ1-5, the CDR3 gives the full variable domain: DVKVTQSSRYLVKRTGEKVFLECVQDMDHENMFWYRQDPGLGLRLIYFSYDVKMKEKGDIPEGYSVSREKKERFSLILESASTNQTSMYLCASSPRARSSLGGANQPQHFGDGTRLSIL.